Listed below are T cell receptor beta chains from one sample, sequenced in a study of blood T cell repertoires in COVID-19. The table came from immunoSEQ multiplex PCR; TCRdb's copy has only in-frame clones and leaves some out. Of some 700,000 clones listed, about 87% are singletons. Sequencing was performed on peripheral blood. The source is a woman between 18 and 30 years old with acute or convalescent COVID-19. Each CDR3 is given with its conserved first and last residue. Fields, in order: V gene, J gene, CDR3 protein.

v_call: TRBV5-6; j_call: TRBJ1-5; cdr3_aa: CASSLGRGYSNQPQHF
v_call: TRBV27; j_call: TRBJ2-5; cdr3_aa: CASSLFEQGRQTQYF
v_call: TRBV2; j_call: TRBJ1-3; cdr3_aa: CASSEDTSSGNTIYF
v_call: TRBV6-5; j_call: TRBJ2-3; cdr3_aa: CASTSSGGAGDTQYF
v_call: TRBV11-2; j_call: TRBJ1-1; cdr3_aa: CASSLREGTEAFF
v_call: TRBV9; j_call: TRBJ1-2; cdr3_aa: CASLGDRASSYTF
v_call: TRBV2; j_call: TRBJ2-1; cdr3_aa: CASSQGLAGGPGNEQFF
v_call: TRBV7-2; j_call: TRBJ2-1; cdr3_aa: CASNSQAPNEQFF
v_call: TRBV7-2; j_call: TRBJ2-6; cdr3_aa: CASSPHRGSGANVLTF
v_call: TRBV5-1; j_call: TRBJ1-6; cdr3_aa: CASSRRGQGYNSPLHF
v_call: TRBV4-1; j_call: TRBJ2-5; cdr3_aa: CASSQGAGRVQETQYF
v_call: TRBV9; j_call: TRBJ2-1; cdr3_aa: CASSVQDNEQFF
v_call: TRBV28; j_call: TRBJ1-2; cdr3_aa: CASSLHSGGYYGYTF
v_call: TRBV18; j_call: TRBJ2-7; cdr3_aa: CASSAGAGAYEQYF
v_call: TRBV5-4; j_call: TRBJ2-3; cdr3_aa: CASRGASGAGDTQYF
v_call: TRBV15; j_call: TRBJ1-1; cdr3_aa: CATSRQGPSTEAFF
v_call: TRBV7-2; j_call: TRBJ1-5; cdr3_aa: CASSPEPSPSNQPQHF
v_call: TRBV6-2/TRBV6-3; j_call: TRBJ2-1; cdr3_aa: CASSYPGQDSYNEQFF
v_call: TRBV6-5; j_call: TRBJ1-6; cdr3_aa: CASSLQGGVGPLHF
v_call: TRBV9; j_call: TRBJ1-2; cdr3_aa: CASSVVPGNGYTF
v_call: TRBV2; j_call: TRBJ2-1; cdr3_aa: CASSEYVNRVGEQFF
v_call: TRBV7-8; j_call: TRBJ1-6; cdr3_aa: CASSGRTGDSPLHF
v_call: TRBV5-6; j_call: TRBJ2-7; cdr3_aa: CASRAGGSYEQYF
v_call: TRBV7-2; j_call: TRBJ1-5; cdr3_aa: CASSLGKGGGQPQHF
v_call: TRBV6-6; j_call: TRBJ1-6; cdr3_aa: CASSGDTYNSPLHF
v_call: TRBV19; j_call: TRBJ1-2; cdr3_aa: CASSMVDSISYGYTF
v_call: TRBV6-6; j_call: TRBJ2-5; cdr3_aa: CASSYVNLGETQYF
v_call: TRBV5-1; j_call: TRBJ1-6; cdr3_aa: CASSLWGSFSYNSPLHF